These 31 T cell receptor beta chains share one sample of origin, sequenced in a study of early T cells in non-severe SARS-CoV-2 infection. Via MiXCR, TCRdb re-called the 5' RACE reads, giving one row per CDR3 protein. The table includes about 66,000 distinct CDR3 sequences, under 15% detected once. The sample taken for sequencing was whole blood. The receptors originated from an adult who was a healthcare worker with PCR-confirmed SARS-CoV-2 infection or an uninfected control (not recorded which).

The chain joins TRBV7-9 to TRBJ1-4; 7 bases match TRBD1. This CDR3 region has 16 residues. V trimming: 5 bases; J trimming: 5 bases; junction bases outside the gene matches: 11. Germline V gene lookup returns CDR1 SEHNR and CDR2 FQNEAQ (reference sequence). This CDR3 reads CASSHTPGTENEKLFF. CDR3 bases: TGTGCCAGCAGCCACACCCCCGGGACAGAGAATGAAAAACTGTTTTTT.

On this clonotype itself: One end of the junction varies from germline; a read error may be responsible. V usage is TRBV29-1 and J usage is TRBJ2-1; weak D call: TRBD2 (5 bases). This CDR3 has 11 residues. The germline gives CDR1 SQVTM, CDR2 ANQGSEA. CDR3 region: CSVEVSRERVF. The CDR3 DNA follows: TGCAGCGTTGAAGTTTCGAGGGAGCGAGTCTTC.

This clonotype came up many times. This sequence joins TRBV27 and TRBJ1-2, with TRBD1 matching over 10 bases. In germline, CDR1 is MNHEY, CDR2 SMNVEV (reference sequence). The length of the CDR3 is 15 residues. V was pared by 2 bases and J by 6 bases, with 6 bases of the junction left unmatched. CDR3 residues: CASSLIGTGENGYTF. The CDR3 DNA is TGTGCCAGCAGTTTAATCGGGACAGGGGAGAATGGCTACACCTTC.

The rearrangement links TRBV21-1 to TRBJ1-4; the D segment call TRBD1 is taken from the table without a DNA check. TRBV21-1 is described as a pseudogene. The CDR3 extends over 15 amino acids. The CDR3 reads CASSKDGRGNEKLFF. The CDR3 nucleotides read TGTGCCAGCAGCAAAGACGGCAGGGGGAATGAAAAACTGTTTTTT.

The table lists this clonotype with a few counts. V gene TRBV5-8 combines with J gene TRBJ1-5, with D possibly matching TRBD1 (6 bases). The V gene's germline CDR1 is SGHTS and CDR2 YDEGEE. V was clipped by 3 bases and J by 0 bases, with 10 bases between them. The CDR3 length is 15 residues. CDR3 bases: TGTGCCAGCAGCTCGACAGGTCATAGCAATCAGCCCCAGCATTTT. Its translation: CASSSTGHSNQPQHF.

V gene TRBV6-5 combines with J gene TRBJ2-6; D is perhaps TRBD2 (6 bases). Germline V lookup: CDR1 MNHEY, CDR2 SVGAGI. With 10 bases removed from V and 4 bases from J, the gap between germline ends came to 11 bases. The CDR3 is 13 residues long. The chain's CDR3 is CATRGAGANVLTF. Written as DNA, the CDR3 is TGTGCCACCCGCGGGGCGGGGGCCAACGTCCTGACTTTC.

The CDR3 reads CASGTHSYNSPLHF. CDR3 bases: TGTGCCAGCGGAACTCACTCCTATAATTCACCCCTCCACTTT. The chain recombines TRBV6-2 or TRBV6-3 with TRBJ1-6; D ambiguous. V dropped 8 bases and J dropped 0 bases, with 8 bases sitting between them. This CDR3 region has 14 residues. Germline CDR1 is MNHEY and CDR2 is SVGEGT.

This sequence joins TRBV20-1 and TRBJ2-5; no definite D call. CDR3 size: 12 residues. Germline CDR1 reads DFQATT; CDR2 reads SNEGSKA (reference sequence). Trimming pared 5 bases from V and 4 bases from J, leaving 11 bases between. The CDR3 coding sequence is TGCAGTGCTGGAGCTATTGGAGAGACCCAGTACTTC. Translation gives CSAGAIGETQYF.

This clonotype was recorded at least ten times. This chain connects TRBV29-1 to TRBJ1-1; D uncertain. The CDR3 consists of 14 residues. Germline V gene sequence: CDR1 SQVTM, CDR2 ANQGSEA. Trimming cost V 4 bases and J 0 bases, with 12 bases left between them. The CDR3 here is CSVVGRRMNTEAFF. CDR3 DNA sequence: TGCAGCGTTGTAGGCAGACGGATGAACACTGAAGCTTTCTTT. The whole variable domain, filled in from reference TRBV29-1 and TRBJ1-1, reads SAVISQKPSRDICQRGTSLTIQCQVDSQVTMMFWYRQQPGQSLTLIATANQGSEATYESGFVIDKFPISRPNLTFSTLTVSNMSPEDSSIYLCSVVGRRMNTEAFFGQGTRLTVV.

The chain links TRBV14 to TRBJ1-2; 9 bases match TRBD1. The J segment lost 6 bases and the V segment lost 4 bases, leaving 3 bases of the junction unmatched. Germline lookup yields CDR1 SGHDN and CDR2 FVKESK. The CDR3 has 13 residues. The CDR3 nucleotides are TGTGCCAGCAGCCCAAGGACAGGGGATGGCTACACCTTC. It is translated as CASSPRTGDGYTF.

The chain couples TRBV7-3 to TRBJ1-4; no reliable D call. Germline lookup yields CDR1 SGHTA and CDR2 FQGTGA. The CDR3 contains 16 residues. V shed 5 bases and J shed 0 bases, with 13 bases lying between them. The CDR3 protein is CASSQTGASTNEKLFF. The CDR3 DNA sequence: TGTGCCAGCAGCCAGACGGGCGCATCAACTAATGAAAAACTGTTTTTT.

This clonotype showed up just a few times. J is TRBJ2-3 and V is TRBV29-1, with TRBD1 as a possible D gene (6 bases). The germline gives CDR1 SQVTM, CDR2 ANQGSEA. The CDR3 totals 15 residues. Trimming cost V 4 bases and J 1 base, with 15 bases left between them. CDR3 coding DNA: TGCAGCGTTGTATCCGGGACATCGGGCACAGATACGCAGTATTTT. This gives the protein CSVVSGTSGTDTQYF.

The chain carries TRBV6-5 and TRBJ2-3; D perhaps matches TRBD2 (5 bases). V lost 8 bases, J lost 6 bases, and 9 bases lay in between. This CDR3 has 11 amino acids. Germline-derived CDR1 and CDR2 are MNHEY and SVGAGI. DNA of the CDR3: TGTGCCAGCTTCAGAGGGGATACGCAGTATTTT. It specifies CASFRGDTQYF.

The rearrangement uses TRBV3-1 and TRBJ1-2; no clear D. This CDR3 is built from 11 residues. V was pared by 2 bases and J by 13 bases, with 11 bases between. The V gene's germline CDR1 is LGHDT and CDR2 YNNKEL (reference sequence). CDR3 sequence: CASSQFPVFTF. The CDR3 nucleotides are TGTGCCAGCAGCCAATTTCCAGTTTTCACCTTC.

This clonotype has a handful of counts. The CDR3 DNA follows: TGTGCCAGCACCCCCGGTGATACGCAGTATTTT. This encodes CASTPGDTQYF. The J gene is TRBJ2-3, the V gene TRBV28; D gene ambiguous. Trimming left V 7 bases short and J 6 bases short, with 8 bases between. The CDR3 spans 11 residues. Germline CDR1 reads MDHEN; CDR2 reads SYDVKM.

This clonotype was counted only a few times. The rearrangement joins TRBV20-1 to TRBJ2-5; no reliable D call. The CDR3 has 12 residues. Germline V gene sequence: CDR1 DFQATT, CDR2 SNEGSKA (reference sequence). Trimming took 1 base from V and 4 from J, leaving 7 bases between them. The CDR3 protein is CSARVQAETQYF. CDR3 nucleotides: TGCAGTGCTAGAGTCCAGGCAGAGACCCAGTACTTC.

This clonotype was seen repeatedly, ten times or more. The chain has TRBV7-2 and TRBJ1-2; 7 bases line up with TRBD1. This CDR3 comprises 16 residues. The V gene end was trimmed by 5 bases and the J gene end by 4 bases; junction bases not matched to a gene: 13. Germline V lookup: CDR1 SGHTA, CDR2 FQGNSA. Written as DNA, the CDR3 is TGTGCCAGCAGCCCGCGACAGGGTGACCTCATCTATGGCTACACCTTC. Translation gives CASSPRQGDLIYGYTF.

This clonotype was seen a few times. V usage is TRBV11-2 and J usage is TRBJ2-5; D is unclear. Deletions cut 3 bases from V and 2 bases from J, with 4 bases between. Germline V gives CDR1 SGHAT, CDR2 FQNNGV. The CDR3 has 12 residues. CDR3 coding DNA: TGTGCCAGCAGCTTGAGACAAGAGACCCAGTACTTC. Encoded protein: CASSLRQETQYF. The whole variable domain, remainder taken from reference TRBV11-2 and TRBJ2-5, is EAGVAQSPRYKIIEKRQSVAFWCNPISGHATLYWYQQILGQGPKLLIQFQNNGVVDDSQLPKDRFSAERLKGVDSTLKIQPAKLEDSAVYLCASSLRQETQYFGPGTRLLVL.

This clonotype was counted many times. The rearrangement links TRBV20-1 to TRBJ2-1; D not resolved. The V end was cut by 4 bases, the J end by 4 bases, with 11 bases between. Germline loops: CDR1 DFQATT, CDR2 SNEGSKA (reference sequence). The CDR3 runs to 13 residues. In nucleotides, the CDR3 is TGCAGTGCTAAAGGCACTGCATACAATGAGCAGTTCTTC. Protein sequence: CSAKGTAYNEQFF.

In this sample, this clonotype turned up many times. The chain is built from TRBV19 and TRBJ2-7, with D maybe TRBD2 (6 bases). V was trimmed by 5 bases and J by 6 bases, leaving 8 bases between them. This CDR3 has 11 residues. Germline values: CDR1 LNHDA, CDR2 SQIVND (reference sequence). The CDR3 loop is CASSFGSEQYF. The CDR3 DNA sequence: TGTGCCAGTAGTTTCGGGAGCGAGCAGTACTTC.

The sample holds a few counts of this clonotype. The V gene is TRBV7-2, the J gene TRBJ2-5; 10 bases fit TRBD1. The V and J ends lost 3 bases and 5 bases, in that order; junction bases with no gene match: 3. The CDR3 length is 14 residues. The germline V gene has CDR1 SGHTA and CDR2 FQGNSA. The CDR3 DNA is TGTGCCAGCAGCTTGGGACAGGGGAAGGAGACCCAGTACTTC. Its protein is CASSLGQGKETQYF.

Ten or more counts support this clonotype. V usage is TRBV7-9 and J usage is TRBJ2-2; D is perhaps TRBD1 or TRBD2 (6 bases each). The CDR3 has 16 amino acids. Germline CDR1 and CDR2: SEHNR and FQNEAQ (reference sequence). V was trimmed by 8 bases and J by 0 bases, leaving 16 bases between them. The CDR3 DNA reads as TGTGCCAGCTCCTATGGGGGGCGGTCGAACACCGGGGAGCTGTTTTTT. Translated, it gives CASSYGGRSNTGELFF. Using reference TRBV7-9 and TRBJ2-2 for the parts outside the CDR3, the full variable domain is DTGVSQNPRHKITKRGQNVTFRCDPISEHNRLYWYRQTLGQGPEFLTYFQNEAQLEKSRLLSDRFSAERPKGSFSTLEIQRTEQGDSAMYLCASSYGGRSNTGELFFGEGSRLTVL.

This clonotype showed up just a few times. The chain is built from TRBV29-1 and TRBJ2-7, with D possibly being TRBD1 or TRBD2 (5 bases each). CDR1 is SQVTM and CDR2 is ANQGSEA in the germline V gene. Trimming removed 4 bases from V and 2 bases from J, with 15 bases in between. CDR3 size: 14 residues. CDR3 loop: CSVGYRGRTYEQYF. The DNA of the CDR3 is TGCAGCGTTGGGTACCGGGGCAGAACCTACGAGCAGTACTTC.

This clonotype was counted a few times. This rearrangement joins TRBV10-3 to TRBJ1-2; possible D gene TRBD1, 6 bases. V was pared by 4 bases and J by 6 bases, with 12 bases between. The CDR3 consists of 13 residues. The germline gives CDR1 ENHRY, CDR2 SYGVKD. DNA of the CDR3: TGTGCCATCAGTGGTCAGGGGTTCAATGGCTACACCTTC. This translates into CAISGQGFNGYTF.

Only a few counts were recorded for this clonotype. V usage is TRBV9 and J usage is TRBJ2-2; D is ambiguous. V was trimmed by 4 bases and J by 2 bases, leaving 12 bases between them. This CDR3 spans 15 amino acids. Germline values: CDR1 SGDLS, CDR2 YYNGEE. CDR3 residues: CASSPHDLNTGELFF. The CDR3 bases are TGTGCCAGCAGCCCCCACGACCTTAACACCGGGGAGCTGTTTTTT.

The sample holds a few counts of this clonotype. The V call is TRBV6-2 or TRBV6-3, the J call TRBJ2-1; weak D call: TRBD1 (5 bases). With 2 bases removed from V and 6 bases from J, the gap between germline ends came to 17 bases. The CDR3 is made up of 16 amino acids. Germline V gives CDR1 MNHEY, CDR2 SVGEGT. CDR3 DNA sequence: TGTGCCAGCAGTTACGGTTCCGTAGGGGCTACCAATGAGCAGTTCTTC. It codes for CASSYGSVGATNEQFF.

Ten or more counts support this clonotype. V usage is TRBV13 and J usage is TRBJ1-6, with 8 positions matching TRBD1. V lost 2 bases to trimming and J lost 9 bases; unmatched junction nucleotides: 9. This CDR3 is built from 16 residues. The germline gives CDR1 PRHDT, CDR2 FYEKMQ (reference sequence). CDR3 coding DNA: TGTGCCAGCAGCTTAAACCGAGGACAGGGCGGTTCACCCCTCCACTTT. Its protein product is CASSLNRGQGGSPLHF.

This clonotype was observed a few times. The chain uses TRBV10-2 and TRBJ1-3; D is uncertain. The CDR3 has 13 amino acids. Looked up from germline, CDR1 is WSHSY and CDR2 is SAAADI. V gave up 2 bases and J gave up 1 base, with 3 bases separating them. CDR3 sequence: CASSERSGNTIYF. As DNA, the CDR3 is TGCGCCAGCAGTGAGAGATCTGGAAACACCATATATTTT.

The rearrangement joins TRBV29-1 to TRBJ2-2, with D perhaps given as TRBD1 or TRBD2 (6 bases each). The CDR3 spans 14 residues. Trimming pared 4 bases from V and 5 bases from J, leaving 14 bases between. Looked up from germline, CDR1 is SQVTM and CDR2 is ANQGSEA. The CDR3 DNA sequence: TGCAGCGTTGCGCGGGGAAGGGGGACCGGGGAGCTGTTTTTT. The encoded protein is CSVARGRGTGELFF.

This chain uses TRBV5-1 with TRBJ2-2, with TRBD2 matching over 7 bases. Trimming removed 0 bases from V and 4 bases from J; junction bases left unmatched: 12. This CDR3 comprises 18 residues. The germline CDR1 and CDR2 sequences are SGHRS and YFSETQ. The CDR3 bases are TGCGCCAGCAGCTTGGGTCTTCTGGGACTAACGGCCACCGGGGAGCTGTTTTTT. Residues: CASSLGLLGLTATGELFF.

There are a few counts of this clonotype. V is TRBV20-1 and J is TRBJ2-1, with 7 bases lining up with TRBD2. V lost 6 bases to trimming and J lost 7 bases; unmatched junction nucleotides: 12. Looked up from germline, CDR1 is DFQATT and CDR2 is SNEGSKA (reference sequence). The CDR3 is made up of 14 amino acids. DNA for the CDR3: TGCAGTGCCGGGGGGAGGTCTCAACTGAATGAGCAGTTCTTC. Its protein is CSAGGRSQLNEQFF.